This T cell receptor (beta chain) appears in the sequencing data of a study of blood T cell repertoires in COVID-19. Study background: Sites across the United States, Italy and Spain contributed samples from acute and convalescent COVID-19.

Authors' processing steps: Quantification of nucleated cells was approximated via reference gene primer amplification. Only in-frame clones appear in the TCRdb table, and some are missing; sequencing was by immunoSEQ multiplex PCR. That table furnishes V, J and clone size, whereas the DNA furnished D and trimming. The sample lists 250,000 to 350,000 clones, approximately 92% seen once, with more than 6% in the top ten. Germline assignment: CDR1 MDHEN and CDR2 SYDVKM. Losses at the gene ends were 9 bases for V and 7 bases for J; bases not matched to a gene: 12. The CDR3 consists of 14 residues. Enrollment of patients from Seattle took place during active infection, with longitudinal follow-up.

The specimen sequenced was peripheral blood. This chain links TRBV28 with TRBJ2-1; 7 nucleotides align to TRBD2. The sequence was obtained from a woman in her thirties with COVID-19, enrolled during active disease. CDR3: CARVAGPLTNEQFF. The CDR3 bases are TGTGCCAGGGTAGCGGGTCCCCTCACTAATGAGCAGTTCTTC.